The next 4 T cell receptor beta chains were all read from a single sample in a study of blood T cell repertoires in COVID-19. Profiled with immunoSEQ multiplex PCR; TCRdb holds only in-frame clones, not every one. The sample includes 200,000 to 300,000 clones, 87% of them seen just once. Sequencing used peripheral blood. The receptors shown here come from a man between 60 and 75 years old who had recovered from COVID-19.

This rearrangement joins TRBV7-2 to TRBJ2-3, with TRBD2 matching over 10 bases. After removal of 1 base from V and 4 bases from J, the junction contained 8 bases not matched to a gene. Per the germline V gene, CDR1 is SGHTA and CDR2 is FQGNSA. This CDR3 contains 17 residues. The CDR3: CASSLELSLAGADTQYF. The DNA of the CDR3 is TGTGCCAGCAGCTTAGAGTTGAGCCTAGCGGGGGCAGATACGCAGTATTTT.

The genes are TRBV19 and TRBJ2-1; TRBD1 might be the D (5 bases). Germline V gene sequence: CDR1 LNHDA, CDR2 SQIVND (reference sequence). CDR3 length: 13 residues. V lost 5 bases and J 9 bases, leaving 14 bases between the germline ends. CDR3 sequence (DNA): TGTGCCAGTAGTGGCCTGCAGGGTCGTGAGCAGTTCTTC. It yields the protein CASSGLQGREQFF. Full variable domain (rest looked up from reference TRBV19 and TRBJ2-1): DGGITQSPKYLFRKEGQNVTLSCEQNLNHDAMYWYRQDPGQGLRLIYYSQIVNDFQKGDIAEGYSVSREKKESFPLTVTSAQKNPTAFYLCASSGLQGREQFFGPGTRLTVL.

The chain uses TRBV2 and TRBJ1-6, with TRBD1 matching over 9 bases. Germline-derived CDR1 and CDR2 are SNHLY and FYNNEI. J gave up 6 bases and V 7 bases, and 10 bases lay outside the gene matches. The CDR3 contains 16 residues. The CDR3 protein is CASKFTGGAFNSPLHF. The CDR3 nucleotides are TGTGCCAGCAAATTTACAGGGGGCGCTTTTAATTCACCCCTCCACTTT.

The rearrangement links TRBV7-4 to TRBJ2-7; 11 bases match TRBD2. Germline trimming cut 3 bases from V and 2 bases from J; bases unmatched to any gene: 12. CDR3 size: 18 residues. The germline V gene has CDR1 SGHVT and CDR2 SQSDAQ. In DNA form, the CDR3 reads TGTGCCAGCAGCTTTTGGCCTAGCGGGGGGCTAGATGCCTACGAGCAGTACGTC. It translates to CASSFWPSGGLDAYEQYV.